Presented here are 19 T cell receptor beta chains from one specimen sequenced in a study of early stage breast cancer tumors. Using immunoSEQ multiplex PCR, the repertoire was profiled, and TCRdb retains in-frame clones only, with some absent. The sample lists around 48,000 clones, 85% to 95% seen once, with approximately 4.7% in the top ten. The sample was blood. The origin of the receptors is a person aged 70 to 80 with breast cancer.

The CDR3 DNA follows: TGCGCCAGCAGTCCCCCCGACAGGGTCCCTAGCACAGATACGCAGTATTTT. Protein sequence: CASSPPDRVPSTDTQYF. This chain links TRBV23-1 with TRBJ2-3, with 7 bases fitting TRBD1. TRBV23-1 counts as an open reading frame of uncertain function. J lost 0 bases, V lost 4 bases, and 10 bases had no gene match. CDR3 length: 17 residues.

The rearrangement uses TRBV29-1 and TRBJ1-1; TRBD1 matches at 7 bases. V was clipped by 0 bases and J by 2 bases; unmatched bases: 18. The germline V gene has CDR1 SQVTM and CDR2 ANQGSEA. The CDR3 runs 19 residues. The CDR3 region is CSVEDSQGQPGEKNTEAFF. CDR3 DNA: TGCAGCGTTGAAGATTCCCAGGGACAGCCCGGGGAGAAAAACACTGAAGCTTTCTTT.

The CDR3 bases are TGTGCCAGCAGCTTCCCAGACAGGGGCACAGATACGCAGTATTTT. It encodes CASSFPDRGTDTQYF. The V gene is TRBV7-8, the J gene TRBJ2-3; 7 nucleotides align to TRBD1. CDR1 and CDR2 (germline): SGHVS, FQNEAQ. The trim removed 3 bases at V and 1 base at J, leaving 4 bases unmatched. The length of the CDR3 is 15 residues. The full variable domain, with the rest looked up from reference TRBV7-8 and TRBJ2-3, is GAGVSQSPRYKVAKRGQDVALRCDPISGHVSLFWYQQALGQGPEFLTYFQNEAQLDKSGLPSDRFFAERPEGSVSTLKIQRTQQEDSAVYLCASSFPDRGTDTQYFGPGTRLTVL.

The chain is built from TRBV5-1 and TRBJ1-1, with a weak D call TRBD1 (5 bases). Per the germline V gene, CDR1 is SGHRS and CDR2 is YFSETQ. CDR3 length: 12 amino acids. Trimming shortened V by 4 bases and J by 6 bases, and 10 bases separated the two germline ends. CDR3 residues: CASSRGRSEAFF. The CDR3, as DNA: TGCGCCAGCAGCAGGGGCAGGTCTGAAGCTTTCTTT.

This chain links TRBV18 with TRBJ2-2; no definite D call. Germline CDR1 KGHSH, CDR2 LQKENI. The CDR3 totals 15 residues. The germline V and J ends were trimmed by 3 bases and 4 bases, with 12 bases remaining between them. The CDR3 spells CASSPFDTFTGELFF. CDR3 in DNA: TGTGCCAGCTCACCGTTCGACACTTTCACCGGGGAGCTGTTTTTT. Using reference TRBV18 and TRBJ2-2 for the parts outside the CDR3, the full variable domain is NAGVMQNPRHLVRRRGQEARLRCSPMKGHSHVYWYRQLPEEGLKFMVYLQKENIIDESGMPKERFSAEFPKEGPSILRIQQVVRGDSAAYFCASSPFDTFTGELFFGEGSRLTVL.

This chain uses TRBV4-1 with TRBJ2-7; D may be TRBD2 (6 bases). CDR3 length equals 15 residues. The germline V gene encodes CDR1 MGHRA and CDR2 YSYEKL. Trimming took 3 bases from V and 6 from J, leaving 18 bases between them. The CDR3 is CASSHQTLAGSEQYF. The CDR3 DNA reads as TGCGCCAGCAGCCACCAGACTTTGGCCGGGAGCGAGCAGTACTTC.

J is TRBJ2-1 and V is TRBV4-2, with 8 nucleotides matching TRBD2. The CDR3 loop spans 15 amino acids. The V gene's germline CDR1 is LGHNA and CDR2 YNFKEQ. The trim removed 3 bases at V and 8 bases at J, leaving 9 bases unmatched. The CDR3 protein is CASSHKSGSRDEQFF. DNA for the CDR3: TGTGCCAGCAGCCATAAAAGCGGGAGTAGAGATGAGCAGTTCTTC.

The CDR3 region is CASSPGLAGGWETQYF. Here the CDR3 DNA reads TGTGCCAGCAGCCCAGGACTAGCGGGGGGGTGGGAGACCCAGTACTTC. V and J are TRBV7-6 and TRBJ2-5; 15 positions match TRBD2. The CDR3 loop spans 16 amino acids. Germline-derived CDR1 and CDR2 are SGHVS and FNYEAQ. V shed 5 bases and J 5 bases; nucleotides not matched to a gene: 6.

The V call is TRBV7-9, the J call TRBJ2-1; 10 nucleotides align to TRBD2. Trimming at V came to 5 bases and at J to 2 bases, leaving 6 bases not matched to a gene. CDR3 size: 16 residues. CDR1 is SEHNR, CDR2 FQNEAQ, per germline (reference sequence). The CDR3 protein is CASSPGLAAPYNEQFF. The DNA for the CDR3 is TGTGCCAGCAGCCCCGGACTAGCGGCGCCCTACAATGAGCAGTTCTTC.

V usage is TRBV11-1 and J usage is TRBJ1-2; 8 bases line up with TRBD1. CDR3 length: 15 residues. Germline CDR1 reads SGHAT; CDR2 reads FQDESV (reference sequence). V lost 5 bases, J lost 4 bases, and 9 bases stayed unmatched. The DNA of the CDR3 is TGTGCCAGCAGCGTATCCCAGGGGGCGGCCTATGGCTACACCTTC. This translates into CASSVSQGAAYGYTF.

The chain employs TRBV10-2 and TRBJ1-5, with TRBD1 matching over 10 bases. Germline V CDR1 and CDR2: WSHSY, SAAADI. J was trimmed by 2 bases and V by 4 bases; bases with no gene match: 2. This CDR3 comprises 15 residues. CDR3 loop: CASSVGTGGNQPQHF. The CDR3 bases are TGCGCCAGCAGTGTGGGGACAGGGGGCAATCAGCCCCAGCATTTT.

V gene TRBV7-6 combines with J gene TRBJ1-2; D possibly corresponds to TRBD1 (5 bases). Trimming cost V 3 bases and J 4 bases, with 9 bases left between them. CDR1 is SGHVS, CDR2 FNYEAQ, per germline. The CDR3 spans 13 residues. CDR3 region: CASSFSGGYGYTF. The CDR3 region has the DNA TGTGCCAGCAGCTTTTCCGGGGGCTATGGCTACACCTTC.

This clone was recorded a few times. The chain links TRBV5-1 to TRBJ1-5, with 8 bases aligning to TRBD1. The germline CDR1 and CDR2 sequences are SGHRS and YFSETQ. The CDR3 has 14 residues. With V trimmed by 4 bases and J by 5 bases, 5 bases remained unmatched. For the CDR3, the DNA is TGCGCCAGCAGCACGGGACAGGCAGATCAGCCCCAGCATTTT. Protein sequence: CASSTGQADQPQHF.

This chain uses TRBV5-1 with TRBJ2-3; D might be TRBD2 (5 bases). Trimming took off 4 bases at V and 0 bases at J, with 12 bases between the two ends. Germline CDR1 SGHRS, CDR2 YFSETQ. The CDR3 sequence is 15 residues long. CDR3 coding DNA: TGCGCCAGCAGCCACTCACTAGACAGCACAGATACGCAGTATTTT. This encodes CASSHSLDSTDTQYF.

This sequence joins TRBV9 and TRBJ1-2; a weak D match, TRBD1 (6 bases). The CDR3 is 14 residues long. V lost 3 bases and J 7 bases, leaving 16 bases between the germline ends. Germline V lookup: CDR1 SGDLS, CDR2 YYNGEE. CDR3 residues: CASSDAGAVGGYTF. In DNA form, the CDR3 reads TGTGCCAGCAGCGACGCGGGGGCTGTCGGTGGCTACACCTTC.

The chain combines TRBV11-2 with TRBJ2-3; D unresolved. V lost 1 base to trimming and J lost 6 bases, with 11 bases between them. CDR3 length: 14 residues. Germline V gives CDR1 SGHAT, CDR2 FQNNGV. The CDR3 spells CASSLASQLDTQYF. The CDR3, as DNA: TGTGCCAGCAGCTTAGCTTCCCAGTTGGATACGCAGTATTTT.

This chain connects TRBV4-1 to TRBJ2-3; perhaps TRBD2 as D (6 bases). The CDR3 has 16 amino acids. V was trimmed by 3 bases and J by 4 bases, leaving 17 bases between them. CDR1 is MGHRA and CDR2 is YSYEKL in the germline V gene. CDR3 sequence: CASSHIQLAGADTQYF. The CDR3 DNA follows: TGCGCCAGCAGCCACATACAACTAGCTGGAGCAGATACGCAGTATTTT.

The CDR3 DNA reads as TGTGCCAGCAGCTTAGGTGGGACAGGGGCCCAGCCCCAGCATTTT. Its translation is CASSLGGTGAQPQHF. The gene calls are TRBV7-2 and TRBJ1-5; 10 nucleotides line up with TRBD1. Unmatched junction bases numbered 4, after V lost 1 base and J lost 7 bases. This CDR3 is built from 15 residues. Germline CDR1 SGHTA, CDR2 FQGNSA. The full variable domain, its missing parts supplied by reference TRBV7-2 and TRBJ1-5, is GAGVSQSPSNKVTEKGKDVELRCDPISGHTALYWYRQSLGQGLEFLIYFQGNSAPDKSGLPSDRFSAERTGGSVSTLTIQRTQQEDSAVYLCASSLGGTGAQPQHFGDGTRLSIL.

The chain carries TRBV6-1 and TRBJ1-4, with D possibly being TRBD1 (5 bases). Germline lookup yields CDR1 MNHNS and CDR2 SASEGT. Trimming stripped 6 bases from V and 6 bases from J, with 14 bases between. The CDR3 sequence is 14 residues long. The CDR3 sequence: CASRGSGGDEKLFF. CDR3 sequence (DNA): TGTGCCAGCAGGGGGAGCGGAGGGGATGAAAAACTGTTTTTT.